This entry lists 10 T cell receptor beta chains sequenced from one sample in a study of blood T cells in healthy people across ages. It was with a sample-barcoded 5' primer and a J-beta primer mix that a second PCR of about 6 to 12 cycles was run. TCRdb redid the calling of the 5' RACE reads with MiXCR, one entry per CDR3 protein. The sample has 750,000 or so distinct CDR3 sequences, just under 25% seen once. Separately, the same data were catalogued under a study of T cells of mothers and their children.

The specimen was blood. These receptors were obtained from a boy aged 5-17 years in good health.

The sample holds a few counts of this clonotype. This chain uses TRBV27 with TRBJ1-4; 8 nucleotides line up with TRBD1. The germline CDR1 and CDR2 sequences are MNHEY and SMNVEV (reference sequence). CDR3 length: 14 amino acids. V was clipped by 3 bases and J by 5 bases; unmatched bases: 2. This CDR3 reads CASSLRTGNEKLFF. CDR3 nucleotide sequence: TGTGCCAGCAGTTTGAGGACAGGGAATGAAAAACTGTTTTTT.

This clonotype was found a few times. The chain links TRBV5-1 to TRBJ2-6; D not resolved. The V gene lost 2 bases and the J gene lost 0 bases, with 9 bases spanning the gap. This CDR3 spans 16 amino acids. Germline V CDR1 and CDR2: SGHRS, YFSETQ. In DNA, the CDR3 is TGCGCCAGCAGCTTACACTCCCTCTCTGGGGCCAACGTCCTGACTTTC. Its protein product is CASSLHSLSGANVLTF.

The CDR3: CSFPTGLYGYTF. The CDR3, as DNA: TGCAGTTTCCCTACAGGGCTCTATGGCTACACCTTC. The chain uses TRBV20-1 and TRBJ1-2, with a weak D call TRBD1 (6 bases). This CDR3 contains 12 residues. The V gene's germline CDR1 is DFQATT and CDR2 SNEGSKA (reference sequence). V gave up 8 bases and J gave up 4 bases, with 14 bases separating them.

V and J are TRBV4-3 and TRBJ2-5; possibly TRBD1 for D (5 bases). The J call may be faulty, since TRBJ2-1 better matches the DNA end. CDR1 is LGHNA, CDR2 YSLEER, per germline. This CDR3 comprises 15 residues. CDR3 sequence (DNA): TGCGCCAGCAGCCAAGATAGTGGGGCACGCGGTGAGCAGTTCTTC. Amino acids: CASSQDSGARGEQFF.

This clonotype appeared a few times. The chain employs TRBV7-3 and TRBJ2-2, with 7 bases lining up with TRBD2. Trimming took 0 bases from V and 6 from J; bases not matched to a gene: 16. Germline-derived CDR1 and CDR2 are SGHTA and FQGTGA. This CDR3 contains 19 residues. This CDR3 is CASSLTSGSPPGGPGELFF. DNA of the CDR3: TGTGCCAGCAGCTTAACAAGCGGGTCGCCCCCGGGAGGTCCCGGGGAGCTGTTTTTT. Variable domain in full (rest from reference TRBV7-3 and TRBJ2-2): GAGVSQTPSNKVTEKGKYVELRCDPISGHTALYWYRQSLGQGPEFLIYFQGTGAADDSGLPNDRFFAVRPEGSVSTLKIQRTERGDSAVYLCASSLTSGSPPGGPGELFFGEGSRLTVL.

This clonotype was observed a handful of times. DNA of the CDR3: TGTGCCGGCGGCCAGGACAACTATGGCTACACCTTC. Amino acid sequence: CAGGQDNYGYTF. V gene TRBV7-9 combines with J gene TRBJ1-2; D remains ambiguous. V was cut by 11 bases and J by 2 bases, with 12 bases left in between. This CDR3 has 12 residues. CDR1 and CDR2 (germline): SEHNR, FQNEAQ (reference sequence). Full variable domain (missing parts from reference TRBV7-9 and TRBJ1-2): DTGVSQNPRHKITKRGQNVTFRCDPISEHNRLYWYRQTLGQGPEFLTYFQNEAQLEKSRLLSDRFSAERPKGSFSTLEIQRTEQGDSAMYLCAGGQDNYGYTFGSGTRLTVV.

This clonotype has a handful of counts. The chain employs TRBV7-8 and TRBJ2-5; a weak D match, TRBD2 (5 bases). V shed 6 bases and J shed 7 bases, with 15 bases lying between them. Germline values: CDR1 SGHVS, CDR2 FQNEAQ. The CDR3 is 13 amino acids. The DNA of the CDR3 is TGTGCCAGCAGGCCGGGGTCCGAGGGGACCCAGTACTTC. It specifies CASRPGSEGTQYF.

The sample holds many counts of this clonotype. The CDR3 loop is CASSLSDTGELFF. CDR3 sequence (DNA): TGTGCCAGCAGCCTCTCCGACACCGGGGAGCTGTTTTTT. The rearrangement links TRBV11-3 to TRBJ2-2, with D unresolved. V gave up 5 bases and J gave up 3 bases, with 7 bases separating them. Looked up from germline, CDR1 is SGHNT and CDR2 is YENEEA. This CDR3 is 13 amino acids long.

On this clonotype itself: No conserved phenylalanine or tryptophan is present at the end of the CDR3, so a read error is the likely explanation. The chain carries TRBV10-1 and TRBJ2-7; perhaps TRBD2 as D (6 bases). This CDR3 region has 13 residues. The germline V gene has CDR1 WNHNN and CDR2 SYGVQD (reference sequence). Trimming left V 4 bases short and J 2 bases short, with 9 bases between. The CDR3 nucleotides are TGCGCCAGCAGTGGCGGGATTCCCTACGAGCAGTACCTC. This gives the protein CASSGGIPYEQYL.

In its sample, this clonotype was seen a few times. The chain carries TRBV27 and TRBJ2-7, with D possibly TRBD2 on 5 matching bases. The CDR3 has 15 residues. With 4 bases removed from V and 0 bases from J, the gap between germline ends came to 13 bases. Germline CDR1 and CDR2: MNHEY and SMNVEV (reference sequence). The CDR3 region is CASSSLQRSSYEQYF. The CDR3 DNA is TGTGCCAGCAGTTCCCTCCAGCGGAGCTCCTACGAGCAGTACTTC.